These T cell receptor beta chains were read from a single sample in a study of T-cell reconstitution after alpha-beta-depleted transplantation in children. TCRdb redid the calling of the PCR reads with MiXCR, one entry per CDR3 protein. The sample lists a few hundred thousand distinct CDR3 sequences; over 25% were seen once. The input for sequencing was PBMCs, taken before TCRalphabeta/CD19-depleted stem cell transplant. Receptors were obtained from a boy in the first two years of life with Wiskott-Aldrich syndrome, due to receive a stem cell transplant. CDR3s leave out the opening cysteine and the closing phenylalanine or tryptophan.

j_gene | v_gene | CDR3aa
TRBJ2-6 | TRBV28 | ASSLGTVPSGANVLT
TRBJ2-7 | TRBV5-1 | ASTNDRLGTRGYEQY
TRBJ1-6 | TRBV7-9 | ASSATGDRPPLH
TRBJ2-7 | TRBV6-1 | ASNAGVGEQY
TRBJ1-2 | TRBV18 | ASSPAGDGYT
TRBJ2-7 | TRBV20-1 | SASPLLIRHYEQY
TRBJ2-1 | TRBV7-3 | ASSLLAGSDNEQF
TRBJ2-1 | TRBV20-1 | SARQGLGEQF
TRBJ2-4 | TRBV27 | ASSHRTNGAKNIQY
TRBJ2-5 | TRBV5-1 | ASRGERETQY
TRBJ1-1 | TRBV27 | ASSFRTVNTEAF
TRBJ2-5 | TRBV28 | ASSFSRGVETQY
TRBJ1-5 | TRBV30 | AWSRDSNQPQH
TRBJ1-5 | TRBV4-1 | ASSQEGGNQPQH
TRBJ1-3 | TRBV20-1 | SARDPGRAGNTIY
TRBJ2-2 | TRBV15 | ATSSGGPGELF
TRBJ1-1 | TRBV7-9 | ASSLALEAF
TRBJ2-3 | TRBV7-9 | ASSSTSGRADTQY
TRBJ2-3 | TRBV5-1 | ASSLWYGGTDTQY
TRBJ1-2 | TRBV5-1 | ASSLFLSGWDYGYT
TRBJ1-1 | TRBV5-1 | ASSLAQGYEAF
TRBJ2-3 | TRBV5-1 | ASRKTAGWTDTQY
TRBJ2-1 | TRBV5-1 | ASSLDMQQAGGWNEQF
TRBJ1-1 | TRBV5-1 | ASSLGDRVTEAF
TRBJ2-2 | TRBV7-2 | ASSFSSFPGELF
TRBJ2-3 | TRBV4-1 | ASSQPGQGALTQY
TRBJ2-3 | TRBV5-1 | ASSLLTSGGTDTQY